The rows below give T cell receptor beta chains drawn from one sample of a study of cytomegalovirus exposure and HLA in healthy donors. Some clones are missing from TCRdb's copy, which holds only in-frame ones; the method was immunoSEQ multiplex PCR. This repertoire includes some 75,000 clones. Source material: PBMCs. The receptors here all came from a man aged 40-50 years in good health and CMV-seronegative. Both conserved end residues are part of each CDR3. Each record gives: D gene, V gene, J gene, CDR3 DNA, CDR3 protein. D genes are given only for firm matches.

>TRBD1|TRBV7-9|TRBJ1-1
TGTGCCAGCAGCCGGACTCTAGGACAGGGGAACACTGAAGCTTTCTTT
CASSRTLGQGNTEAFF
>.|TRBV21-1|TRBJ2-3
TGTGCCAGCAGCAACCCGTTGGGGAGCTGCTCAGATACGCAGTATTTT
CASSNPLGSCSDTQYF
>TRBD1|TRBV10-3|TRBJ1-2
TGTGCCATCAGAAAGGACAGGACTAACTATGGCTACACCTTC
CAIRKDRTNYGYTF
>TRBD2|TRBV10-3|TRBJ2-1
TGTGCCACGCGACCAGCGGGGGGGCAGAATGAGCAGTTCTTC
CATRPAGGQNEQFF
>.|TRBV2|TRBJ2-1
TGTGCCAGCAGTGAGTCACTAGCAGGTGAGCAGTTCTTC
CASSESLAGEQFF
>.|TRBV28|TRBJ1-5
TGTGCCAGCAGTTGGGGGCAGGATCAGCCCCAGCATTTT
CASSWGQDQPQHF
>.|TRBV6-5|TRBJ1-4
TGTGCCAGCAGTTATACTCGGCAACAGGGAGGGGAAAAACTGTTTTTT
CASSYTRQQGGEKLFF
>.|TRBV12-5|TRBJ2-5
TGTGCTAGTGGTTTGGGGGGGCGAGAAGAGACCCAGTACTTC
CASGLGGREETQYF
>.|TRBV4-2|TRBJ1-6
TGTGCCAGCAGCCCCCCCCGCCAGGGGAATAATTCACCCCTCCACTTT
CASSPPRQGNNSPLHF
>TRBD2|TRBV4-3|TRBJ2-3
TGCGCCAGCAGCCAAGATGCCCGCCTAGCGGGAGGGACAGATACGCAGTATTTT
CASSQDARLAGGTDTQYF
>.|TRBV28|TRBJ2-3
TGTGCCAGCAGTCTATCAGGGCAGGGGACAGATACGCAGTATTTT
CASSLSGQGTDTQYF
>.|TRBV7-9|TRBJ1-6
TGTGCCAGCAGCTCGGGGTTAGCAAAGAATTCACCCCTCCACTTT
CASSSGLAKNSPLHF
>.|TRBV7-9|TRBJ2-7
TGTGCCAGCAGCTTACGAGGGATCGAGCAGTACTTC
CASSLRGIEQYF
>TRBD1|TRBV19|TRBJ1-1
TGTGCCAGTAGACAGGGGGCGGCCTACACTGAAGCTTTCTTT
CASRQGAAYTEAFF
>.|TRBV7-9|TRBJ2-1
TGTGCCAGCAGCTTAGCGGGAGCACGAAATGAGCAGTTCTTC
CASSLAGARNEQFF
>.|TRBV28|TRBJ2-1
TGTGCCAGCAGTTCCGCAGGGGGGATCGGTGAGCAGTTCTTC
CASSSAGGIGEQFF
>.|TRBV4-3|TRBJ2-3
TGCGCCAGCAGCCCCTCCGTCCTACTAGCAGCGGATACGCAGTATTTT
CASSPSVLLAADTQYF
>TRBD1|TRBV4-1|TRBJ1-3
TGCGCCAGCAGCCAAGATGATGGTTGGACAGGGAGGGACACCATATATTTT
CASSQDDGWTGRDTIYF
>TRBD1|TRBV7-9|TRBJ2-2
TGTGCCAGCAGCCCCTTAGGGGACAGGGTTACCGGGGAGCTGTTTTTT
CASSPLGDRVTGELFF
>.|TRBV10-3|TRBJ2-7
TGTGCCATCAGTGAGTCCCACCGGGCCCAGGACTACGAGCAGTACTTC
CAISESHRAQDYEQYF
>.|TRBV14|TRBJ2-5
TGTGCCAGCAGCCAGCGAGAGACCCAGTACTTC
CASSQRETQYF
>.|TRBV29-1|TRBJ2-2
TGCAGCGTTGAATTTTTACTGAACACCGGGGAGCTGTTTTTT
CSVEFLLNTGELFF
>.|TRBV7-8|TRBJ1-2
TGTGCCAGCAATTATGGACAGAGCTCCTATGGCTACACCTTC
CASNYGQSSYGYTF
>.|TRBV19|TRBJ1-2
TGTGCCAGTAGTCCCACGGGACAAGCCGTCGGCTACACCTTC
CASSPTGQAVGYTF
>TRBD1|TRBV7-8|TRBJ1-5
TGTGCCAGCAGCTTAGCGGGGAAAGGGGGCCAAAATCAGCCCCAGCATTTT
CASSLAGKGGQNQPQHF
>TRBD2|TRBV5-1|TRBJ2-7
TGCGCCAGCAGCTTGGCCACCGGGGCGGGGGGACGCGAGCAGTACTTC
CASSLATGAGGREQYF
>.|TRBV30|TRBJ2-5
TGTGCCTGGAATGTGGGAGCGAGCCAAGAGACCCAGTACTTC
CAWNVGASQETQYF
>TRBD1|TRBV7-8|TRBJ1-2
TGTGCCAGCAGCTTAGCGGGACAGGGTTTTCCTGGCTACACCTTC
CASSLAGQGFPGYTF
>.|TRBV7-9|TRBJ1-1
TGTGCCAGCAGCTTAGAGCTCCATGGCACTGAAGCTTTCTTT
CASSLELHGTEAFF
>.|TRBV6-1|TRBJ1-2
TGTGCCAGCAGCCCAGGACAGCACTATGGCTACACCTTC
CASSPGQHYGYTF
>.|TRBV7-9|TRBJ2-1
TGTGCCAGCATCCCGATGGGGGCCCGAGGTTACAATGAGCAGTTCTTC
CASIPMGARGYNEQFF
>TRBD2|TRBV7-9|TRBJ2-6
TGTGCCAGCAGCTTAGCTGGTAGCGGGAGAACAACCGGGGCCAACGTCCTGACTTTC
CASSLAGSGRTTGANVLTF
>.|TRBV9|TRBJ1-1
TGTGCCAGCAGCGTTGCGGTGAACACTGAAGCTTTCTTT
CASSVAVNTEAFF
>TRBD1|TRBV4-1|TRBJ1-2
TGCGCCAGCAGCCAAGATGAGGGACAGAACTATGGCTACACCTTC
CASSQDEGQNYGYTF
>.|TRBV2|TRBJ2-7
TGTGCCAGCAGCGACAGCCCAACCTACGAGCAGTACTTC
CASSDSPTYEQYF
>.|TRBV12-2|TRBJ1-5
TGTGCAAGTCGCTTAGGCCCGAGTTATAGCAATCAGCCCCAGCATTTT
CASRLGPSYSNQPQHF
>.|TRBV28|TRBJ1-4
TGTGCCAGCAGTTTAGCAGGGGAGCCTAATGAAAAACTGTTTTTT
CASSLAGEPNEKLFF
>TRBD1|TRBV5-1|TRBJ1-4
TGCGCCAGCAGCGCTGGGACAGGGTTAACAACAACTAATGAAAAACTGTTTTTT
CASSAGTGLTTTNEKLFF
>.|TRBV7-8|TRBJ2-7
TGTGCCAGCAGTTTTGTTCTAGGGGTTGATAACGAGCAGTACTTC
CASSFVLGVDNEQYF
>.|TRBV6-5|TRBJ2-6
TGTGCCAGCAGTTCGAGTGCTGGGGCCAACGTCCTGACTTTC
CASSSSAGANVLTF
>.|TRBV15|TRBJ1-1
TGTGCCACCAGCAGACAGGGGACTGAAGCTTTCTTT
CATSRQGTEAFF
>.|TRBV4-2|TRBJ2-3
TGTGCCAGCAGCCAACAGGAAACAGATACGCAGTATTTT
CASSQQETDTQYF
>TRBD2|TRBV30|TRBJ2-1
TGTGCCTGGGGCGGGGTAGCGGGTGACAATGAGCAGTTCTTC
CAWGGVAGDNEQFF